This T cell receptor (beta chain) was retrieved from a study of post-analysis software for immune sequencing data. Germline CDR1 MNHEY, CDR2 SMNVEV (reference sequence). CDR3 length: 17 residues. After removal of 4 bases from V and 2 bases from J, the junction contained 10 bases not matched to a gene. Unique molecular identifiers were present in the TCR beta cDNA libraries. TCRdb ran MiXCR on the PCR reads and lists one entry per CDR3 protein. Of fewer than 850,000 distinct CDR3 sequences in the sample, roughly 27% were seen once. Findings of the study overall: Higher frequency in patients than in controls was seen for a handful of TRBV segments, with TRBV5-6, TRBV5-1 and TRBV20-1 among them.

This clonotype was counted a few times. Its antigen is currently unknown. Source material: blood. The chain couples TRBV27 to TRBJ2-3; 9 bases map to TRBD2. This receptor was identified in a girl aged 10-17 years with multiple sclerosis. CDR3 residues: CASSSLTSGLLTDTQYF. The CDR3 coding sequence is TGTGCCAGCAGTTCCCTGACTAGCGGATTACTCACAGATACGCAGTATTTT.